What follows is one T cell receptor beta chain and its context. As yet, its antigen is unknown. The data were obtained in a study of identifying expanded T cells in peripheral blood. The CDR3 length is 10 residues. Looked up from germline, CDR1 is SQVTM and CDR2 is ANQGSEA. Trimming took off 6 bases at V and 3 bases at J, with 4 bases between the two ends. Study findings and constraints: Clone count variance between two-week samples rose with total template count.

Assay used: immunoSEQ multiplex PCR; TCRdb lists only in-frame clones, some missing. The table has roughly 100,000 clones, 88% seen once. Source material: blood. The sequence was collected from a person aged 18-70 years in good health. This chain links TRBV29-1 with TRBJ2-3, with unresolved D. CDR3 bases: TGCAGCGTGCGGACAGATACGCAGTATTTT. It translates to CSVRTDTQYF.